The present entry profiles one T cell receptor (beta chain) with its context. Its antigen target is currently unknown. No per-base quality is available; no much larger clone lies one base away. The data were taken from a study of OX40 agonist ivuxolimab in advanced cancers. Turning to the overall study: Ivuxolimab, which targeted the costimulatory receptor OX40 (CD134), was an agonistic, fully human IgG2 monoclonal antibody. Intravenous ivuxolimab was administered to patients every 2 weeks at six dose levels: 0.01, 0.1, 0.3, 1.5, 3 and 10 mg/kg. Partial responses occurred in three dose-escalation patients: two with cutaneous melanoma and one with hepatocellular carcinoma. Of the 50 to 55 dose-escalation patients, hepatocellular carcinoma was present in approximately 20, melanoma in approximately 15, renal cell carcinoma in 9 and head and neck cancer in 9. The purpose of peripheral TCRbeta sequencing was to test whether ivuxolimab changed TCR sequence diversity and led to clonal T-cell expansion. The paper reports the monotherapy dose-escalation portion (N of about 50 patients) of the phase I ivuxolimab trial. The dose-escalation cohort was about 83% male with a mean age of 60 years, ranging from roughly 20 to 80. Prior anti-PD-1, anti-PD-L1 or anti-CTLA-4 therapy was permitted, and about two fifths of dose-escalation patients had received checkpoint inhibitors.

Overall study outcomes, separate from this receptor: Low levels of normalized T-cell clonal expansion were also shown by some nonresponding patients. The antigen specificity of the clonally expanded peripheral T cells was not determined. At doses from 0.1 to 3.0 mg/kg, clonal expansion was seen in both CD4+ and CD8+ blood T cells between baseline and week 6. After ivuxolimab, expanded clones were on average more numerous among CD8+ T cells than among CD4+ T cells. In partial responders in the 0.1-3.0 mg/kg groups, normalized peripheral clonal expansion was found to be among the lowest, especially among CD8+ T cells.

CDR1 and CDR2 were assigned from the germline V gene as MNHNS and SASEGT. The CDR3 spans 16 residues, from the cysteine through the phenylalanine. The entry retains the CDR3 DNA only, 48 bases that are in frame from base 1. V has 2 bases trimmed and J has 2 bases trimmed; junction bases matching no gene number 6. To sequence the TCRbeta CDR3 region, genomic DNA was isolated from the sorted cells. The immunoSEQ Assay was used for sequencing of TCRbeta CDR3 regions. TCRdb retrieved this table from immuneACCESS and kept in-frame rearrangements only. Not all clones are present; in checked studies, unresolved V genes account for under half, and no reason is known for the remainder. The sample yields around 50,000 clones; 75% to 85% were counted once. The ten largest clones take up 3% to 3.5% of the sample. The trial excluded patients who had a history of autoimmune disease or who were on systemic immunosuppression. Peripheral blood for TCR sequencing was drawn from every dose cohort at baseline, at cycle 4 day 1 and at cycle 7 day 1. Samples came from an open-label, multicenter, first-in-human phase I dose-escalation trial of ivuxolimab. Adults with locally advanced or metastatic melanoma, renal cell, hepatocellular, or head and neck squamous cell carcinoma were enrolled in the trial. CD4+ and CD8+ T cells were sorted separately from peripheral blood before TCR sequencing.

This sample comprised CD4+ or CD8+ T cells sorted from blood, obtained in a trial of the OX40 agonist ivuxolimab. Recombination linked TRBV6-1 to TRBJ2-4; TRBD1 lines up with 7 middle nucleotides. The sequence came from an adult with an advanced solid tumor such as melanoma, head and neck, liver or kidney cancer. The CDR3 region: CASSEIPGGSKNIQYF. In nucleotides, the sequence is TGTGCCAGCAGTGAAATCCCAGGGGGTTCCAAAAACATTCAGTACTTC.